Listed here are 16 T cell receptor beta chains from one sample, sequenced in a study of early T cells in non-severe SARS-CoV-2 infection (dated by TCRdb to about 2021). Libraries were prepared through 5' RACE. These reads were obtained on a NextSeq 500. TCRdb reran the public reads through fastp at Q25 and MiXCR, keeping productive beta chains. Records with the same CDR3 protein are collapsed into one entry carrying the most frequent genes and DNA. This sample lists around 47,000 distinct CDR3 sequences; 11% were detected once. About 12% of the sample is held by the ten biggest clonotypes. Material: whole blood. Receptors were obtained from an adult who was a healthcare worker with PCR-confirmed SARS-CoV-2 infection or an uninfected control (not recorded which).

This clonotype was picked up many times. The gene calls are TRBV7-9 and TRBJ2-3; D is unclear. This CDR3 comprises 11 residues. CDR1 is SEHNR and CDR2 is FQNEAQ in the germline V gene (reference sequence). V was pared by 3 bases and J by 6 bases, with 4 bases between. The DNA of the CDR3 is TGTGCCAGCAGCTTCAGGGATACGCAGTATTTT. Amino acid sequence: CASSFRDTQYF.

The chain couples TRBV6-2 or TRBV6-3 to TRBJ1-5; D not certain. Germline values: CDR1 MNHEY, CDR2 SVGEGT. CDR3 length equals 12 residues. Trimming pared 7 bases from V and 7 bases from J, leaving 11 bases between. The DNA for the CDR3 is TGTGCCAGCATGACGTCGGGACAGCCCCAGCATTTT. Protein product: CASMTSGQPQHF.

The rearrangement joins TRBV4-1 to TRBJ2-3; 8 bases are a match to TRBD1. The germline V gene has CDR1 MGHRA and CDR2 YSYEKL. This CDR3 has 13 residues. The junction had 1 base not matched to a gene; V was cut back by 0 bases and J by 8 bases. In DNA, the CDR3 is TGCGCCAGCAGCCAAGACGGACAGGGTACGCAGTATTTT. Residues: CASSQDGQGTQYF.

This clonotype was picked up many times. The rearrangement links TRBV9 to TRBJ1-2; 8 positions agree with TRBD1. The germline V gene encodes CDR1 SGDLS and CDR2 YYNGEE. Losses at the gene ends were 4 bases for V and 6 bases for J; bases not matched to a gene: 14. CDR3 length: 16 residues. The CDR3 DNA sequence: TGTGCCAGCAGCACCCAACCGGGACAGGCGGCGGATGGCTACACCTTC. Its protein product is CASSTQPGQAADGYTF.

Many counts were recorded for this clonotype. The chain uses TRBV11-3 and TRBJ2-1; TRBD2 matches 14 bases. The CDR3 spans 15 residues. V lost 3 bases and J lost 10; bases outside the gene matches: 5. Germline assignment: CDR1 SGHNT and CDR2 YENEEA. Here the CDR3 DNA reads TGTGCCAGCAGCTTGGGGACTAGCGGGAGCCGGGAGCAGTTCTTC. Translating gives CASSLGTSGSREQFF.

This clonotype was seen repeatedly, ten times or more. The chain links TRBV4-1 to TRBJ1-1, with D perhaps matching TRBD1 (5 bases). The CDR3 is 15 residues long. Trimming pared 2 bases from V and 0 bases from J, leaving 10 bases between. CDR1 and CDR2 (germline): MGHRA, YSYEKL. The CDR3 is CASSQRGAMNTEAFF. The CDR3 nucleotides are TGCGCCAGCAGCCAAAGGGGAGCAATGAACACTGAAGCTTTCTTT.

Note on this clonotype: A much bigger clone sits one base away, suggesting this may be a read error. The rearrangement links TRBV7-2 to TRBJ1-1, with a possible D match to TRBD1 (5 bases). V shed 3 bases and J shed 11 bases, with 16 bases lying between them. The CDR3 totals 13 residues. Per germline, CDR1 SGHTA and CDR2 FQGNSA. In nucleotides, the CDR3 is TGTGCCAGCAGCTTTCCGCAGGGAATATCGGCTTTCTTT. Translating it yields CASSFPQGISAFF. Using reference TRBV7-2 and TRBJ1-1 for the parts outside the CDR3, the full variable domain is GAGVSQSPSNKVTEKGKDVELRCDPISGHTALYWYRQSLGQGLEFLIYFQGNSAPDKSGLPSDRFSAERTGGSVSTLTIQRTQQEDSAVYLCASSFPQGISAFFGQGTRLTVV.

The CDR3 loop reads CASSRTSQILDEQFF. The CDR3 DNA reads as TGTGCCAGCAGCCGGACTTCTCAGATCCTTGATGAGCAGTTCTTC. This chain uses TRBV4-2 with TRBJ2-1; TRBD2 might be the D (5 bases). V gave up 4 bases and J gave up 8 bases, with 18 bases separating them. The CDR3 extends over 15 amino acids. Germline V gene sequence: CDR1 LGHNA, CDR2 YNFKEQ.

Many counts were recorded for this clonotype. The V and J genes are TRBV11-2 and TRBJ2-1; 12 bases agree with TRBD2. The CDR3 loop spans 18 amino acids. Germline lookup yields CDR1 SGHAT and CDR2 FQNNGV. The V gene end was trimmed by 5 bases and the J gene end by 4 bases; junction bases not matched to a gene: 12. The CDR3 DNA reads as TGTGCCAGCAGCCCCAGTCCCGGGACTAGCGGGTTATACAATGAGCAGTTCTTC. Protein product: CASSPSPGTSGLYNEQFF.

In its sample, this clonotype was seen many times. The chain recombines TRBV12-3 or TRBV12-4 with TRBJ1-6, with unresolved D. The V gene lost 5 bases and the J gene lost 9 bases, with 11 bases spanning the gap. The CDR3 covers 13 residues. In DNA form, the CDR3 reads TGTGCCAGCAGTACTGGGGAAGGTTCACCCCTCCACTTT. It is translated as CASSTGEGSPLHF.

The chain is built from TRBV20-1 and TRBJ1-2; no clear D. Germline CDR1 reads DFQATT; CDR2 reads SNEGSKA (reference sequence). Trimming cost V 2 bases and J 7 bases, with 14 bases left between them. The CDR3 is made up of 13 amino acids. In DNA form, the CDR3 reads TGCAGTGCTAGACAATCGGGTTTTCGTGGCTACACCTTC. This codes for CSARQSGFRGYTF.

The chain carries TRBV28 and TRBJ1-2; D is unclear. The V gene's germline CDR1 is MDHEN and CDR2 SYDVKM. The V gene lost 6 bases and the J gene lost 8 bases, with 16 bases spanning the gap. The CDR3 has 13 residues. The CDR3 spells CASSPRPALGYTF. CDR3 sequence (DNA): TGTGCCAGCAGCCCCCGCCCAGCCTTAGGCTACACCTTC.

In its sample, this clonotype was seen many times. The rearrangement uses TRBV12-3 or TRBV12-4 and TRBJ2-4, with 11 nucleotides matching TRBD2. V lost 5 bases and J lost 6; bases outside the gene matches: 18. The CDR3 covers 19 residues. The CDR3 loop is CASSPIPRLAGGPRNIQYF. The CDR3, as DNA: TGTGCCAGCAGTCCTATCCCGCGATTAGCGGGGGGGCCAAGAAACATTCAGTACTTC.

This clonotype was picked up a small number of times. At one end the junction does not follow the germline gene, possibly because of a read error. The chain is built from TRBV7-2 and TRBJ2-1, with D possibly being TRBD2 (5 bases). Germline V gene data show CDR1 as SGHTA and CDR2 as FQGNSA. This CDR3 is built from 15 residues. The CDR3 nucleotides are TGTGCCAGCACCTTAGCGACGGTGGGTAACAATGAGCAGTTCTTC. This gives the protein CASTLATVGNNEQFF.

V usage is TRBV20-1 and J usage is TRBJ2-3, with 8 nucleotides matching TRBD2. In germline, CDR1 is DFQATT, CDR2 SNEGSKA (reference sequence). Unmatched junction bases numbered 13, after V lost 3 bases and J lost 5 bases. The CDR3 loop spans 16 amino acids. The CDR3, as DNA: TGCAGTGCTAGGGGCAGGCAGCGGGAGAATCAAGATACGCAGTATTTT. It codes for CSARGRQRENQDTQYF.

This clonotype was seen at least ten times. This chain connects TRBV29-1 to TRBJ2-1, with TRBD2 matching over 7 bases. The CDR3 covers 13 residues. Looked up from germline, CDR1 is SQVTM and CDR2 is ANQGSEA. Trimming cost V 7 bases and J 7 bases; bases outside gene matches: 10. The CDR3 region has the DNA TGCAGCGCCACACTCCTAGCGGCAAATGAGCAGTTCTTC. Residues: CSATLLAANEQFF.